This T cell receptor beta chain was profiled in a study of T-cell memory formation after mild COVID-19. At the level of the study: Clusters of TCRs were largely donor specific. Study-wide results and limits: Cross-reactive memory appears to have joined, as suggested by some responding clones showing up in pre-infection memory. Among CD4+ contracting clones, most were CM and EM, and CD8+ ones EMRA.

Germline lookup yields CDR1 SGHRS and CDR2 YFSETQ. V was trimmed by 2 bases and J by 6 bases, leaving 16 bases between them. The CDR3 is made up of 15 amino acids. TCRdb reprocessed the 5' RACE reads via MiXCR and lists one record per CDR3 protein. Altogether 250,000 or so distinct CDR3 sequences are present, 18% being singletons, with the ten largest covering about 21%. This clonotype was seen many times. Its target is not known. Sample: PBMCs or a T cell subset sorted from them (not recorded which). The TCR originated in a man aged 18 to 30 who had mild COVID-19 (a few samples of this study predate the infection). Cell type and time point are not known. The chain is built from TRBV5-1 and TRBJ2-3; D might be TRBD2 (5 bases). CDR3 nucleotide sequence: TGCGCCAGCAGCTTTGAGGGAAGAAGGGTTGATACGCAGTATTTT. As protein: CASSFEGRRVDTQYF.